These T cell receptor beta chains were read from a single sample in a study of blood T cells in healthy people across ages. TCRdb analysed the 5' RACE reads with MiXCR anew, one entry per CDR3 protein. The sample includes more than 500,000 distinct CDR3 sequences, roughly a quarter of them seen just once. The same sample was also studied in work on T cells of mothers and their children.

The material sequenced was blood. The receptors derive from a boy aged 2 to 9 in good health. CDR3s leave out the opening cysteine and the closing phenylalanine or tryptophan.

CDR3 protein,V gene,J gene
ASSLVGWGSYEQY,TRBV7-2,TRBJ2-7
ASSPIQGSGWQETQY,TRBV5-1,TRBJ2-5
SARDGTSGGEETQY,TRBV20-1,TRBJ2-5
AKRGGSYEQY,TRBV2,TRBJ2-7
ASREDGAKNIQY,TRBV6-2/TRBV6-3,TRBJ2-4
ASSEGTRPKETQY,TRBV25-1,TRBJ2-5
ASSPQGQGNQPQH,TRBV7-2,TRBJ1-5
SAANIGRLSGANVLT,TRBV20-1,TRBJ2-6
ASRLTMDRNTEAF,TRBV6-2/TRBV6-3,TRBJ1-1
ASTQKGFEQF,TRBV12-3/TRBV12-4,TRBJ2-1
ASSEASWGTGELF,TRBV6-1,TRBJ2-2
ASSLPTGGSEKLF,TRBV7-9,TRBJ1-4
SARGGLHSRVTEAF,TRBV20-1,TRBJ1-1
ATRKLEQY,TRBV28,TRBJ2-7
ATSRAKGISTEAF,TRBV15,TRBJ1-1
ASSLGDRGTDTQY,TRBV27,TRBJ2-3
ASSLGLAGYSTDTQY,TRBV7-9,TRBJ2-3
ASSVVADNEQF,TRBV7-9,TRBJ2-1
ASSVVESGELF,TRBV9,TRBJ2-2
ASSLGPSTEAF,TRBV27,TRBJ1-1
ASSLATEAF,TRBV7-2,TRBJ1-1
ASSQSRGNTEAF,TRBV3-1,TRBJ1-1
ASSQVQEPTTDLYYGYT,TRBV4-3,TRBJ1-2
ASSQRGLTGQGTNTEAF,TRBV25-1,TRBJ1-1
ASCRGGGWDGYT,TRBV7-9,TRBJ1-2
SARELEASNLNEQF,TRBV20-1,TRBJ2-1
ASSLGDTADGYT,TRBV7-9,TRBJ1-2
ASSQPSVLPGANVLT,TRBV4-1,TRBJ2-6
ASSLNTAAEETQY,TRBV5-1,TRBJ2-5
SARAANQPQH,TRBV20-1,TRBJ1-5
ASSPNGISTGELF,TRBV25-1,TRBJ2-2
ASSRRGSPPGNEQF,TRBV11-2,TRBJ2-1